This TCR beta chain was found in a study of cytomegalovirus exposure and HLA in healthy donors (dated by TCRdb to about 2017). For the wider study: According to an earlier analysis of several hundred of the donors, some 180 million T cells yielded roughly 110 million unique TCR beta sequences and approximately 300 Gb of sequence data. An early release covering approximately 600 HLA-typed donors comprised about 310 gigabases of sequencing data and some 79 million unique TCR sequences. Of the 350 to 450 genotyped donors, roughly 76% were placed in the genetic ancestry cluster associated with self-reported Caucasian donors. The study aimed to test whether signatures of past pathogen exposure could be identified by cataloging public T cell receptors. The study used immunosequencing to profile the T cell repertoires of approximately 650 subjects and linked those repertoires to cytomegalovirus serostatus. Along with the roughly 670-subject first cohort, a separate validation cohort of some 130 different subjects was used. The study combined high-throughput TCR immunosequencing, statistical association of individual TCRs with disease status, and machine learning to predict cytomegalovirus infection status. A later analysis re-examined previously published TCR beta repertoires from about 700 donors and added high-resolution HLA genotyping to investigate patterns of TCR occurrence. Rather than using new phenotypic data, the later analysis identified candidate immune exposures from TCR beta sequences and from how often those sequences occurred across donors. In an earlier analysis of 550 to 700 of the donors, high-throughput TCR beta sequencing was used to judge whether each TCR beta V gene segment behaved as functional or pseudogenic. Donor age, sex, ethnicity and CMV serostatus were compiled together with the repertoire data. In a later genetic analysis, genome-wide SNP genotypes for 398 of the 666 donors were used, and that subset was treated as a discovery cohort. All discovery cohort repertoires had been generated on a single sequencing platform. Class I and class II HLA loci were covered by the typing at four-digit resolution. Typing coverage differed by locus: A, B, C, DRB1 and DQB1 were typed in roughly 620-640 donors, DQA1 in around 500, DPA1 in around 580, and DPB1 in approximately 450. Several DR-DQ haplotypes were treated as single units for association and clustering because of strong linkage in the cohort. Across 300 to 400 genotyped donors of the cohort, an average of roughly 250,000 unique TCR beta nucleotide sequences per donor were sequenced, and around 19% of those sequences were non-productive. What the work shows at the level of the full study, not this receptor alone: According to the authors, the approach could potentially be generalized to other disease states and immunological phenotypes. A few of the identified cytomegalovirus-associated TCR beta chains were confirmed in vitro to be specific for cytomegalovirus antigens. According to a later analysis, TCR association rates differed among HLA loci, with DRB1 alleles showing the most associated TCRs and HLA-C alleles showing the fewest. Across donors, most TCR sequences were observed very rarely, whereas some public TCRs were present in many individuals. Immune exposure information for the cohort was limited to CMV serostatus. Linkage disequilibrium might explain the correlated functional status among segregating V segments, but an unknown experimental factor could not be excluded. Cytomegalovirus status was reported to be diagnosed by the classifier with high specificity and sensitivity in both the original and validation cohorts. Specific HLA alleles were associated with 15,000 to 20,000 TCR beta sequences at a false discovery rate of 0.05 in a later analysis. A further reported finding was that TCR beta sequences accurately predicted the HLA-A and HLA-B alleles for most subjects in the first cohort. When HLA alleles, especially DR and DQ, strongly co-occurred, attributing TCR associations to individual alleles was difficult. In the study, some 180 TCR beta chains were listed as associated with cytomegalovirus. Because some donors lacked HLA typing at each locus, the association tests relied only on the typed subset. A later analysis found that most CMV-associated TCR beta chains appeared HLA-restricted, with HLA associations seemingly driven largely by CMV exposure. Broadly in line with IMGT annotations, most TCR beta V segments showed up in productive rearrangements about 87% or about 30% of the time in an earlier analysis of approximately 600 of the donors. The presence/absence analyses assumed that sequencing depth was roughly uniform across donors, and that assumption may not be true. The cohort was sequenced for TCR beta chains only, and without alpha or paired-chain data the features that could be detected were limited. The earlier analysis of nearly 600 of the donors excluded 15 to 20 rarely observed V segments, including chromosome 9 orphons, because counts were too low. In a later analysis, HLA-associated TCR beta chains were found to be more clonally expanded and to have lower generation probabilities than equally common non-associated chains. Several of the top co-occurrence clusters appeared to be linked to parvovirus B19, influenza, CMV and Epstein-Barr virus, according to a later analysis. The 87-base-pair reads could not distinguish some IMGT-functional V segments, including TRBV6-2 and TRBV6-3, so those segments were excluded. A cluster of highly shared sequence variants was judged likely to represent a technical artifact of the sequencing pipeline. In a later genetic analysis, a missense DCLRE1C variant was associated with V-gene and J-gene trimming of TCR beta chains, and the association was replicated in an independent cohort. A later genetic analysis reported fewer N-insertions in productive TCRs among donors in an Asian-associated ancestry cluster than the roughly 700-donor mean.

The library was prepared using the immunoSEQ multiplex PCR assay. For the multiplex PCR, a mixture combining 60 forward primers for TCR Vbeta segments and 13 reverse primers for TCR Jbeta segments was used. Amplification of the CDR3 region of rearranged TCR beta genes was performed with a multiplex PCR assay on genomic DNA. On the Illumina HiSeq System, the amplified TCR beta libraries were sequenced as 87-base-pair reads. The study's processing was this. Across the 500 to 700 repertoires, a later analysis counted tens of millions of unique TCR beta chains, approximately 10 million of which were shared by at least two donors. A nearest-neighbor algorithm error-corrected the raw reads and collapsed the reads into unique sequences, merging closely related sequences to remove PCR and sequencing errors. To assign V, D and J gene segments, CDR3 sequences were aligned to IMGT reference sequences. For a sequence to be retained, a match of at least six nucleotides was required to both a V gene segment and a J gene segment. A rearrangement was called productive if the CDR3 had no stop codons and remained in frame with V and J, and every other rearrangement was called non-productive. Following IMGT convention, CDR3 was defined as the stretch from the second conserved V-encoded cysteine up to the conserved J-encoded phenylalanine. The earlier analysis of some 580 of the donors excluded any sequence lacking an unambiguous match to a single V gene segment. An earlier analysis of 587 of the donors classified V segments as functional when productive rearrangements were above 56.7% and as segregating when the standard deviation between donors was above 5%. A statistical classification framework was built to diagnose cytomegalovirus status from the catalog of TCR beta chain sequences. In a later analysis, TCR nucleotide sequences were compared against IMGT/GENE-DB human TR gene sequences so that V and J genes could be assigned. A later analysis assigned CDR3 sequences and most-parsimonious VDJ recombination scenarios with the TCRdist pipeline. A later analysis defined each TCR beta chain by its CDR3 amino acid sequence plus V-gene family, and excluded reads lacking a unique V-gene family. A later analysis removed 592 highly shared, low-generation-probability nucleotide sequences to deal with suspected cross-contamination and a sequencing artifact. A later analysis calculated a clonal expansion index for each public chain from normalized within-repertoire ranks of inferred template counts. A later analysis computed generation probabilities with a VDJ recombination model fitted to out-of-frame rearrangements, and checked the results against IGoR. In a later analysis, hypergeometric tests were used to score TCR-TCR, TCR-HLA and TCR-CMV co-occurrence, with a repertoire-size bias correction applied to TCR pairs. To estimate false discovery rates, a later analysis permuted the HLA or CMV assignments 20 times. In a later analysis, co-occurring TCRs were grouped with DBSCAN, and TCRdist sequence similarity was added when clustering was performed within HLA-allele-positive subsets. Repertoires with fewer than 30,000 or more than 120,000 public chains, plus five repertoires with anomalous nucleotide sharing, were excluded from co-occurrence clustering. The source is immuneACCESS, and TCRdb retained only in-frame sequences with V and J called. Part of the clones is not carried over; for the studies checked, unresolved V genes explain less than half of this, and the remainder is unexplained. For V, J and clone size, that table is used; D and trimming come from the DNA. Counted in this sample were over 110,000 clones; roughly 80% of them appeared once. The ten largest account for about 4.3% of the sample.

CDR1 and CDR2, per the germline V gene, are ENHRY and SYGVKD. Spanning cysteine to phenylalanine, the CDR3 consists of 15 amino acids. Of the read, only the CDR3 DNA is kept; its 45 bases are in frame from base 1. V sheds 5 bases and J sheds 7 bases, leaving 18 bases between their ends. About this clone itself: Its antigen is currently not known. No per-base quality is available; no much larger clone lies one base away.

In total, roughly 670 healthy bone marrow donors made up the cohort. All cohort members were sampled while nominally healthy, although unrecorded immune exposures were likely present. The donor was CMV seronegative and was included in the group of a few hundred seronegative cohort members. Every donor gave a peripheral blood sample, and the peripheral blood mononuclear cells from that sample were used for TCR beta sequencing. Genomic DNA was extracted from the blood cell samples with the Qiagen DNeasy Blood Extraction Kit. Material for sequencing was PBMCs. The TCR comes from a man aged 35 to 55 in good health and CMV-seronegative. The rearrangement combines TRBV10-3 with TRBJ2-1, with the D gene not confidently named. The CDR3 corresponds to CAISLESLAQNEQFF. The DNA reads TGTGCCATCAGTCTCGAGTCCCTTGCCCAAAATGAGCAGTTCTTC.